This TCR beta chain was obtained from a study of shared T cell receptors in the human thymus. The CDR3 is 15 residues long. Germline V gene sequence: CDR1 MNHNS, CDR2 SASEGT. The ends were cut back, 6 bases at V and 6 bases at J, with 17 bases in the middle. Clones were read by immunoSEQ multiplex PCR, and TCRdb kept only the in-frame ones, dropping some. This table holds roughly 560,000 clones, about four fifths found once. This clone has only one observation. The sample was also reused in another study, on human thymus T cells. From that study: Corrective heart surgery yielded the resections from which the thymus tissue came.

V gene TRBV6-1 combines with J gene TRBJ2-2, with D possibly being TRBD2 (7 bases). The receptor's source is a boy under two years old with a congenital heart defect. The sequencing input was thymocytes. In DNA, the CDR3 is TGTGCCAGCAGGGCAAGAACAGGGAGGGCCGGGGAGCTGTTTTTT. As protein: CASRARTGRAGELFF.